This TCR beta chain came from a study of OX40 agonist ivuxolimab in advanced cancers. Study-wide context: Ivuxolimab, which is an agonistic anti-OX40 (CD134) antibody, was administered to the patients.

Profiling relied on immunoSEQ multiplex PCR, and the TCRdb table lists in-frame clones only, not all of them. The sample has tens of thousands of clones; around 90% are singletons. Germline V CDR1 and CDR2: SGHRS, YFSETQ. CDR3 length: 13 amino acids. Between the trimmed V and J ends, which lost 4 bases and 2 bases, there was a span of 9 bases. The receptor comes from an adult with an advanced solid tumor such as melanoma, head and neck, liver or kidney cancer. The sequenced sample was CD4+ or CD8+ T cells sorted from blood, obtained in a trial of the OX40 agonist ivuxolimab. The chain joins TRBV5-1 to TRBJ1-1, with D possibly being TRBD1 (5 bases). Written as DNA, the CDR3 is TGCGCCAGCAGCGGGGGGGAAAACACTGAAGCTTTCTTT. This encodes CASSGGENTEAFF.